This TCR beta chain appears in the sequencing data of a study of identical twins. The CDR3 is made up of 15 amino acids. MiXCR was run by TCRdb on the 5' RACE reads, yielding one entry per CDR3 protein. Among around 1.7 million distinct CDR3 sequences listed, about 31% were seen once. This clonotype appeared a few times. At one end, the junction sequence differs from germline, possibly due to a read error. Sequenced sample: cord blood. This receptor was identified in a newborn girl in good health. The rearrangement uses TRBV12-3 or TRBV12-4 and TRBJ1-4, with no clear D. CDR3 residues: CASRLVGGPRENLFF. DNA for the CDR3: TGTGCCAGCAGGCTGGTTGGAGGGCCCCGTGAAAACCTGTTTTTT.